One sample yielded the 14 T cell receptor beta chains listed below, sequenced in a study. From the RT-PCR reads, TCRdb called clonotypes with MiXCR, one entry per CDR3 protein. This sample has 550,000 to 750,000 distinct CDR3 sequences, with 14% found just once. The sample comprised memory CD4+ T cells from blood. These receptors came from a female donor in good health, serving as a healthy control.

This clonotype was seen repeatedly, ten times or more. This chain links TRBV12-3 or TRBV12-4 with TRBJ1-5; D perhaps matches TRBD1 (5 bases). The CDR3 loop spans 13 amino acids. The germline V and J ends were trimmed by 2 bases and 5 bases, with 7 bases remaining between them. DNA for the CDR3: TGTGCCAGCAGTTTAAGCAGGGATCAGCCCCAGCATTTT. It is translated as CASSLSRDQPQHF.

This clonotype showed up just a few times. The rearrangement uses TRBV3-1 and TRBJ2-1; tentative D call: TRBD1 (5 bases). Deletions cut 4 bases from V and 2 bases from J, with 9 bases between. Germline CDR1 LGHDT, CDR2 YNNKEL (reference sequence). This CDR3 is built from 14 residues. CDR3 in amino acids: CASSPWGAYNEQFF. The CDR3, as DNA: TGTGCCAGCAGCCCCTGGGGCGCCTACAATGAGCAGTTCTTC.

This clonotype was observed a handful of times. The V and J genes are TRBV7-3 and TRBJ2-2, with a possible D match to TRBD2 (5 bases). V shed 1 base and J shed 6 bases, with 18 bases lying between them. This CDR3 spans 17 amino acids. Germline V gene lookup returns CDR1 SGHTA and CDR2 FQGTGA. The CDR3 nucleotides are TGTGCCAGCAGCTTAATGGTCGCTGGAACTAGATCCGGGGAGCTGTTTTTT. It yields the protein CASSLMVAGTRSGELFF.

V is TRBV2 and J is TRBJ2-5, with 7 positions matching TRBD1. The J segment lost 3 bases and the V segment lost 6 bases, leaving 10 bases of the junction unmatched. Germline V CDR1 and CDR2: SNHLY, FYNNEI. The CDR3 length is 15 residues. The CDR3, as DNA: TGTGCCAGCAGATCCGACAGGGTTGGAAAAGAGACCCAGTACTTC. Translating it yields CASRSDRVGKETQYF.

This clonotype was seen a few times. The chain combines TRBV20-1 with TRBJ1-1; a weak D match, TRBD1 (5 bases). V gave up 0 bases and J gave up 2 bases, with 10 bases separating them. Germline V gene sequence: CDR1 DFQATT, CDR2 SNEGSKA (reference sequence). The CDR3 covers 14 residues. The DNA for the CDR3 is TGCAGTGCTAGAGACAGGGTTCTTAACACTGAAGCTTTCTTT. This codes for CSARDRVLNTEAFF.

This clonotype was observed a few times. The chain uses TRBV5-1 and TRBJ1-1, with D tentatively TRBD1 (5 bases). There are 15 residues in the CDR3. Germline values: CDR1 SGHRS, CDR2 YFSETQ. The ends were cut back, 4 bases at V and 1 base at J, with 14 bases in the middle. DNA for the CDR3: TGCGCCAGCAGCCGGGACCCAACGGGGAACACTGAAGCTTTCTTT. Amino acids: CASSRDPTGNTEAFF.

In nucleotides, the CDR3 is TGTGCCATCAGTGGGACTGAAATACCTGAAGCTTTCTTT. This sequence encodes CAISGTEIPEAFF. The rearrangement uses TRBV10-3 and TRBJ1-1, with D uncertain. V gave up 4 bases and J gave up 6 bases, with 12 bases separating them. Germline assignment: CDR1 ENHRY and CDR2 SYGVKD. This CDR3 is 13 amino acids long.

The V call is TRBV6-1, the J call TRBJ2-1; the D gene could be TRBD1 or TRBD2 (5 bases each). Germline assignment: CDR1 MNHNS and CDR2 SASEGT. This CDR3 is built from 14 residues. Trimming took 2 bases from V and 6 from J, leaving 11 bases between them. CDR3 loop: CASSELGRANEQFF. The CDR3 DNA follows: TGTGCCAGCAGTGAATTGGGGCGGGCCAATGAGCAGTTCTTC.

This clonotype was detected a few times. V gene TRBV15 combines with J gene TRBJ2-1; 10 positions match TRBD2. CDR3 length equals 16 residues. Germline CDR1 is LNHNV and CDR2 is YYDKDF (reference sequence). Trimming at V came to 3 bases and at J to 8 bases, leaving 10 bases not matched to a gene. This chain's CDR3 is CATSRISGGALDEQFF. In DNA form, the CDR3 reads TGTGCCACCAGCAGGATAAGCGGGGGGGCGTTGGATGAGCAGTTCTTC.

The J gene is TRBJ2-7, the V gene TRBV6-1; D gene unclear. This CDR3 spans 12 amino acids. Trimming removed 2 bases at V and 4 bases at J, with 6 bases between. In germline, CDR1 is MNHNS, CDR2 SASEGT. Here the CDR3 DNA reads TGTGCCAGCAGTGAAATAGGATACGAGCAGTACTTC. Amino acid sequence: CASSEIGYEQYF.

To note about this clonotype: This likely comes from a read error, as the CDR3 has no conserved phenylalanine or tryptophan at its end. This chain connects TRBV7-7 to TRBJ2-1; TRBD1 agrees at 7 bases. CDR1 is SSHAT and CDR2 is FNYEAQ in the germline V gene (reference sequence). This CDR3 is built from 15 residues. Trimming cost V 5 bases and J 5 bases; bases outside gene matches: 9. The DNA of the CDR3 is TGTGCCAGCAGCATAGGACAGGCGACCCACAATGAGCAGTTCCTC. Protein sequence: CASSIGQATHNEQFL.

This clonotype showed up just a few times. The chain has TRBV7-9 and TRBJ2-5; no definite D call. The CDR3 spans 12 residues. Trimming pared 7 bases from V and 5 bases from J, leaving 11 bases between. Germline values: CDR1 SEHNR, CDR2 FQNEAQ (reference sequence). The CDR3 loop is CASNPSAETQYF. As DNA, the CDR3 is TGTGCCAGCAACCCCAGCGCCGAGACCCAGTACTTC.

J is TRBJ2-7 and V is TRBV27, with D maybe TRBD1 (5 bases). CDR1 and CDR2 (germline): MNHEY, SMNVEV (reference sequence). The CDR3 has 15 residues. V was trimmed by 2 bases and J by 0 bases, leaving 11 bases between them. The CDR3: CASSLIDSLSYEQYF. In DNA, the CDR3 is TGTGCCAGCAGTTTAATCGACAGCCTCTCCTACGAGCAGTACTTC.

J is TRBJ1-2 and V is TRBV30; D not resolved. The V gene lost 2 bases and the J gene lost 8 bases, with 12 bases spanning the gap. CDR3 length equals 12 residues. The germline V gene has CDR1 GTSNPN and CDR2 SVGIG (reference sequence). CDR3 protein: CAWSSTIGGYTF. The CDR3 coding sequence is TGTGCCTGGAGTTCCACAATCGGGGGCTACACCTTC. Complete variable domain (other parts from reference TRBV30 and TRBJ1-2): SQTIHQWPATLVQPVGSPLSLECTVEGTSNPNLYWYRQAAGRGLQLLFYSVGIGQISSEVPQNLSASRPQDRQFILSSKKLLLSDSGFYLCAWSSTIGGYTFGSGTRLTVV.